This TCR beta chain comes out of a study of T cells in Graves' hyperthyroidism and ophthalmopathy. Authors of the study amplified TCR beta CDR3 regions from RNA transcripts. The study used the HTBI primer set for a first-round RT-PCR of the TCR CDR3. TCRdb reprocessed the multiplex PCR reads via MiXCR and lists one record per CDR3 protein. The table lists under 350,000 distinct CDR3 sequences, about an eighth of them singletons. Germline CDR1 is SGHRS and CDR2 is YFSETQ. There are 13 residues in the CDR3. Deletions cut 7 bases from V and 6 bases from J, with 14 bases between. Newly diagnosed patients aged 18 to 65 had hyperthyroidism of under 2 months' duration.

This chain joins TRBV5-1 and TRBJ2-1, with D perhaps TRBD2 (5 bases). This TCR came from a woman in her thirties or forties with Graves' hyperthyroidism. The specimen was blood. The CDR3, as DNA: TGCGCCAGCTCCTGGGAAGCGGTCAATGAGCAGTTCTTC. Translated, it gives CASSWEAVNEQFF.